The T cell receptor beta chain described here comes from a study of OX40 agonist ivuxolimab in advanced cancers. Study-level background: Patients achieving partial responses numbered three: one hepatocellular carcinoma case and two cutaneous melanoma cases.

Only in-frame clones appear in the TCRdb table, and some are missing; sequencing was by immunoSEQ multiplex PCR. The repertoire includes about 82,000 clones, around 90% of them detected once, and about 2.1% sits in the top ten. Study results and limitations: At doses 0.1 to 3.0 mg/kg, CD4+ and CD8+ clones expanded.

The V end lost 3 bases, the J end lost 4 bases, and 6 bases lay between the germline ends. Looked up from germline, CDR1 is MNHNS and CDR2 is SASEGT. The CDR3 spans 12 residues. Patients were excluded for autoimmune disease history or systemic immunosuppression. Concerning this clone: Its antigen is still unknown.

This TCR was recovered from an adult with an advanced solid tumor such as melanoma, head and neck, liver or kidney cancer. The chain is built from TRBV6-1 and TRBJ1-2; D not certain. This specimen was CD4+ or CD8+ T cells sorted from blood, taken in a trial of the OX40 agonist ivuxolimab. CDR3 sequence (DNA): TGTGCCAGCAGTGAGGCGGGCTATGGCTACACCTTC. Protein: CASSEAGYGYTF.